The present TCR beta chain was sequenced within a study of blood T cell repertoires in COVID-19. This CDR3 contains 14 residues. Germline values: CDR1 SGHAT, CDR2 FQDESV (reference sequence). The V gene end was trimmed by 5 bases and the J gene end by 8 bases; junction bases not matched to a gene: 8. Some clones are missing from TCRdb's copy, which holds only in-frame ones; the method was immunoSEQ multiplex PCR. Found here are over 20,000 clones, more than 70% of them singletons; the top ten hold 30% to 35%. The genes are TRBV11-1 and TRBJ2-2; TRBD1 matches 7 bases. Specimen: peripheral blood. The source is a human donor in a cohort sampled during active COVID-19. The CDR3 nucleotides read TGTGCCAGCAGCAAAGTACAGGGGTCGGGGGAGCTGTTTTTT. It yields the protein CASSKVQGSGELFF. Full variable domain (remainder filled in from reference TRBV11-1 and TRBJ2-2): EAEVAQSPRYKITEKSQAVAFWCDPISGHATLYWYRQILGQGPELLVQFQDESVVDDSQLPKDRFSAERLKGVDSTLKIQPAELGDSAMYLCASSKVQGSGELFFGEGSRLTVL.